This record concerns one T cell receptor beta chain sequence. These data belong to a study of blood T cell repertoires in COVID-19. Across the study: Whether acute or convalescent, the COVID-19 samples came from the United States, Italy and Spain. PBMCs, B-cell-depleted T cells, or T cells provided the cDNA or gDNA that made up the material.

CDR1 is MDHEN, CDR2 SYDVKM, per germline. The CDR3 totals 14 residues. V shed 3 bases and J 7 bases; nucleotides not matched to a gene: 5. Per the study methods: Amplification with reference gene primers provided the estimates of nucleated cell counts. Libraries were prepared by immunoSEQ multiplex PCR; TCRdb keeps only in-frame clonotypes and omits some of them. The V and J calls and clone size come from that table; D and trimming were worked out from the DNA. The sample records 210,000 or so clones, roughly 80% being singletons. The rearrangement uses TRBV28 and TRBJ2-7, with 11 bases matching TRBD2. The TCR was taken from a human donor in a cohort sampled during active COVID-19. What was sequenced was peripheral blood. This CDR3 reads CASSFLAGGREQYF. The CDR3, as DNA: TGTGCCAGCAGTTTCCTAGCGGGAGGAAGGGAGCAGTACTTC. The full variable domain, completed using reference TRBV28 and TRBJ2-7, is DVKVTQSSRYLVKRTGEKVFLECVQDMDHENMFWYRQDPGLGLRLIYFSYDVKMKEKGDIPEGYSVSREKKERFSLILESASTNQTSMYLCASSFLAGGREQYFGPGTRLTVT.